This T cell receptor (beta chain) is from a study of cytomegalovirus exposure and HLA in healthy donors. At the level of the study: Among the roughly 400 genotyped donors, 65% to 90% were placed in the Caucasian-associated ancestry cluster. Study-wide results and limits: It was only CMV serostatus that was available as immune exposure information. When the data were analyzed later, several of the most significant clusters appeared to be linked to common viral pathogens.

Vbeta (60) and Jbeta (13) primers were used in the PCR. Clones were read by immunoSEQ multiplex PCR, and TCRdb kept only the in-frame ones, dropping some. Of over 100,000 clones in the sample, 60% to 85% were seen once. Germline CDR1 reads WSHSY; CDR2 reads SAAADI. There are 15 residues in the CDR3. V was cut by 2 bases and J by 0 bases, with 11 bases left in between. Notes on this clone: Its specificity is not known.

The gene calls are TRBV10-2 and TRBJ2-7, with D uncertain. The TCR sequence derives from a female donor in good health and CMV-seronegative. Sequencing was carried out using PBMCs. The CDR3 DNA is TGCGCCAGCAGTGAGAGGCCAGGAAGCTCCTACGAGCAGTACTTC. As protein: CASSERPGSSYEQYF.